This paragraph covers one T cell receptor (beta chain) sequence. Its antigen is unknown. No base quality values were provided; no much bigger clone lies one nucleotide off. This sample is part of a study of blood T cell repertoires in COVID-19 (dated by TCRdb to the early 2020s). Broadly, across the study: Samples from collaborators originated in the United States, Italy and Spain and spanned both the acute and convalescent phases of COVID-19. The material from the prospective study consisted of cDNA or gDNA derived from T cells, B-cell-depleted T cells, or PBMCs. Deeply sampled blood TCRbeta repertoires from subjects exposed to, actively infected with, or recovered from COVID-19 were included in the dataset. The repertoires were released in a freely available public database intended as a resource for research on the immune response to SARS-CoV-2. Samples were obtained from the ongoing ImmuneRACE study (first 160 participants) and from 950 to 1,500 subjects provided by 6 global collaborators. The sample metadata nearly always contained a de-identified subject ID, COVID-19 status, age in years and sex. HLA class I and class II types, where available, came from metadata supplied by the sample provider rather than from assay-based typing. Beyond this particular receptor, the publication reports: Clinical and demographic metadata were provided uncurated, with the amount varying by source and participant.

In the prospective study, participants were about 18 to 90 years old, resided in approximately 25 geographic areas of the United States, and were enrolled through a virtual design. In the prospective study, cohorts were assigned on the basis of participant-reported clinical history obtained from a screening survey and a study questionnaire. Each participant in the prospective study had whole blood, serum and a nasopharyngeal or oropharyngeal swab collected by mobile phlebotomists. Participants in the prospective study had the option to provide additional blood draws and questionnaires over a roughly 2-month period. Blood samples from the prospective study were shipped frozen or at room temperature prior to DNA extraction. The germline ends are 15 bases apart after V is trimmed by 6 bases and J by 7 bases. The CDR3 runs 14 residues from the cysteine to the phenylalanine. Of the read, only the CDR3 DNA is kept; its 42 bases are in frame from base 1. In the germline V gene, CDR1 corresponds to SNHLY and CDR2 to FYNNEI.

The immunoSEQ Assay, a bias-controlled multiplex PCR, was used to amplify TCRbeta CDR3 regions from genomic DNA. Concerning the study's data processing: Nucleated cell counts per sample were estimated from amplification of reference gene primers within the assay. To quantify the absolute abundance of each unique TCRbeta CDR3 rearrangement, sequence reads were collapsed and filtered. For each sample, productive Simpson clonality was calculated as the square root of Simpson's diversity index across productive rearrangements. TCRdb provides this immuneACCESS table in a form limited to in-frame rearrangements. Some clones are lacking; in checked studies, under half of them reflect an unresolved V gene, and why the rest are absent is not known. That table gives V, J and clone size, and the DNA gave D and trimming. Present in this sample are 140,000 to 150,000 clones, 84% of which were seen just once. The ten largest make up nearly 3.5% of the sample.

The V gene is TRBV2 and the J gene is TRBJ1-4, and possibly TRBD1, on 6 matching bases. The sequence derives from a woman aged 50 to 60 with acute COVID-19. Sequenced input: PBMCs or T cells enriched from blood (not recorded which). The CDR3 protein sequence reads: CASRADRWGEKLFF. The DNA sequence follows: TGTGCCAGCAGAGCCGACAGGTGGGGTGAAAAACTGTTTTTT.